The 17 T cell receptor beta chains below come from one sample, sequenced in a study of T cell responses to AZD1222 COVID-19 vaccine. Assay used: immunoSEQ multiplex PCR; TCRdb lists only in-frame clones, some missing. The table shows some 200,000 clones, with around 93% occurring only once. Sequences were derived from peripheral blood, sampled on day 0 of MenACWY control vaccination. All receptors come from an adult in good health.

The rearrangement uses TRBV6-5 and TRBJ1-3; TRBD1 aligns across 7 bases. CDR3 size: 16 residues. CDR1 MNHEY and CDR2 SVGAGI come from the germline V gene. Trimming cost V 2 bases and J 0 bases; bases outside gene matches: 4. CDR3 amino acids: CASSYPDRLSGNTIYF. CDR3 bases: TGTGCCAGCAGTTACCCGGACAGGCTCTCTGGAAACACCATATATTTT.

The table lists this clone with a count of one. The chain combines TRBV15 with TRBJ1-5; D is ambiguous. From germline, CDR1 is LNHNV and CDR2 YYDKDF (reference sequence). Trimming removed 9 bases from V and 0 bases from J, with 12 bases in between. The CDR3 loop spans 14 amino acids. The CDR3 loop is CATRNTVSNQPQHF. In DNA, the CDR3 is TGTGCCACGAGAAACACGGTTAGCAATCAGCCCCAGCATTTT.

The gene calls are TRBV5-1 and TRBJ2-1; possibly TRBD2 for D (6 bases). This CDR3 spans 12 amino acids. Germline CDR1 SGHRS, CDR2 YFSETQ. With 4 bases removed from V and 8 bases from J, the gap between germline ends came to 10 bases. In DNA, the CDR3 is TGCGCCAGCAGCCAACGACTAGATGAGCAGTTCTTC. It codes for CASSQRLDEQFF.

V and J are TRBV28 and TRBJ1-5; 7 positions agree with TRBD1. This CDR3 is built from 14 residues. Germline V lookup: CDR1 MDHEN, CDR2 SYDVKM. V gave up 7 bases and J gave up 5 bases; unmatched junction bases: 8. As DNA, the CDR3 is TGTGCCAGCATCACGGGACAGCGGTATCAGCCCCAGCATTTT. This gives the protein CASITGQRYQPQHF.

The V call is TRBV18, the J call TRBJ1-4, with D possibly being TRBD1 (5 bases). This CDR3 is 15 amino acids long. Trimming removed 1 base at V and 8 bases at J, with 14 bases between. Germline CDR1 and CDR2: KGHSH and LQKENI. For the CDR3, the DNA is TGTGCCAGCTCACCACGAAAAGGGGACGGGGAAAAACTGTTTTTT. Translation gives CASSPRKGDGEKLFF.

The chain is built from TRBV7-2 and TRBJ1-1; D not resolved. The V gene lost 5 bases and the J gene lost 8 bases, with 9 bases spanning the gap. The length of the CDR3 is 11 residues. Germline-derived CDR1 and CDR2 are SGHTA and FQGNSA. The CDR3 DNA sequence: TGTGCCAGCAGCCCCGTTGGGGAAGCTTTCTTT. The encoded protein is CASSPVGEAFF.

V gene TRBV10-2 combines with J gene TRBJ1-1, with 7 nucleotides matching TRBD1. V shed 6 bases and J 1 base; nucleotides not matched to a gene: 2. The CDR3 has 13 amino acids. The V gene's germline CDR1 is WSHSY and CDR2 SAAADI. The CDR3 sequence: CASRGTENTEAFF. CDR3 sequence (DNA): TGCGCCAGCAGAGGGACAGAGAACACTGAAGCTTTCTTT.

This clone was detected once. The chain carries TRBV7-3 and TRBJ1-6; D unresolved. V dropped 6 bases and J dropped 9 bases, with 12 bases sitting between them. The CDR3 contains 13 residues. CDR1 is SGHTA and CDR2 is FQGTGA in the germline V gene. CDR3 DNA: TGTGCCAGCAGTCCCTCGGTGACTTCACCCCTCCACTTT. Its translation is CASSPSVTSPLHF.

The chain combines TRBV5-5 with TRBJ2-1; weak D call: TRBD1 (5 bases). Germline loops: CDR1 SGHKS, CDR2 YYEKEE (reference sequence). The CDR3 contains 14 residues. V lost 1 base, J lost 8 bases, and 13 bases lay in between. The CDR3 nucleotides read TGTGCCAGCAGCTTGCCGACAGCTGACCATGAGCAGTTCTTC. Encoded protein: CASSLPTADHEQFF.

The J gene is TRBJ2-3, the V gene TRBV4-3; the D call may be TRBD1 or TRBD2 (5 bases each). V was cut by 4 bases and J by 4 bases, with 18 bases left in between. This CDR3 spans 16 amino acids. Germline values: CDR1 LGHNA, CDR2 YSLEER. CDR3 sequence (DNA): TGCGCCAGCAGCCGCGCGAGGGGTTCCACAGCAGATACGCAGTATTTT. It codes for CASSRARGSTADTQYF.

The rearrangement links TRBV4-1 to TRBJ1-2, with D perhaps matching TRBD1 (6 bases). The CDR3 totals 15 residues. V lost 0 bases, J lost 7 bases, and 15 bases lay in between. The germline V gene encodes CDR1 MGHRA and CDR2 YSYEKL. The CDR3 DNA reads as TGCGCCAGCAGCCAAGATGGGAGGGGGATTACTGGCTACACCTTC. Translating it yields CASSQDGRGITGYTF.

V gene TRBV5-1 combines with J gene TRBJ2-1, with D possibly being TRBD2 (6 bases). This CDR3 region has 15 residues. V was pared by 2 bases and J by 4 bases, with 13 bases between. Per germline, CDR1 SGHRS and CDR2 YFSETQ. The CDR3 sequence: CASSLSGGLYNEQFF. In nucleotides, the CDR3 is TGCGCCAGCAGCTTATCCGGGGGTCTTTACAATGAGCAGTTCTTC.

CDR3 residues: CASSSPGQPQHF. CDR3 sequence (DNA): TGTGCCAGCAGTTCCCCGGGACAGCCCCAGCATTTT. The chain joins TRBV6-5 to TRBJ1-5, with D unresolved. V was shortened by 4 bases and J by 7 bases, with 8 bases between the two germline ends. The CDR3 is made up of 12 amino acids. CDR1 and CDR2 from the germline V gene are MNHEY and SVGAGI.

This clone showed up just a few times. The chain combines TRBV30 with TRBJ1-1; 8 nucleotides agree with TRBD1. Per germline, CDR1 GTSNPN and CDR2 SVGIG (reference sequence). V lost 4 bases and J lost 4; bases outside the gene matches: 5. This CDR3 has 13 amino acids. The CDR3 protein is CAWTKDRGTEAFF. CDR3 DNA: TGTGCCTGGACCAAAGACAGGGGCACTGAAGCTTTCTTT.

The chain couples TRBV12-3 or TRBV12-4 to TRBJ1-4; no definite D call. Trimming removed 4 bases from V and 7 bases from J, with 10 bases in between. The CDR3 has 13 amino acids. CDR3 in amino acids: CASSWRWGEKLFF. The CDR3 region has the DNA TGTGCCAGCAGTTGGCGATGGGGTGAAAAACTGTTTTTT.

As to this clone: Sequence at one end of the junction differs from germline and may be a read error. The chain couples TRBV4-1 to TRBJ1-2; TRBD1 aligns across 7 bases. The germline V gene encodes CDR1 MGHRA and CDR2 YSYEKL. This CDR3 spans 16 amino acids. CDR3 DNA: TGCGCCAGCAGACAAGTGATTGACAGGGACGTCTACGGCTACACCTTC. It translates to CASRQVIDRDVYGYTF.

This chain connects TRBV5-1 to TRBJ2-3; 8 bases are a match to TRBD2. J was trimmed by 1 base and V by 4 bases; bases with no gene match: 2. This CDR3 contains 14 residues. Per germline, CDR1 SGHRS and CDR2 YFSETQ. The CDR3 region has the DNA TGCGCCAGCAGCCTGACTAGCGGCACAGATACGCAGTATTTT. Protein sequence: CASSLTSGTDTQYF.